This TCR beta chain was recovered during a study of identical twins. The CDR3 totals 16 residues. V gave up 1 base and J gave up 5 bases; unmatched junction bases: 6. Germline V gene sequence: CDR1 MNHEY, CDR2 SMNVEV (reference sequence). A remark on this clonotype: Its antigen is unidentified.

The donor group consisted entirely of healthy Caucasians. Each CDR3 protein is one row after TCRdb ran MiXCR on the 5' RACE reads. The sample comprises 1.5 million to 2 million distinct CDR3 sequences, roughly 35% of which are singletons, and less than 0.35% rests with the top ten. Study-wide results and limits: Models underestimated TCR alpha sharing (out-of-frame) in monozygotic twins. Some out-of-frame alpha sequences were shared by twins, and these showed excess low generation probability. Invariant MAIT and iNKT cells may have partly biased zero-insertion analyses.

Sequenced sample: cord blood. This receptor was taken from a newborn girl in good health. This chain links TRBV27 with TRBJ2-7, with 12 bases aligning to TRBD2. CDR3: CASSLYPSGGANEQYF. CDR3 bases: TGTGCCAGCAGTTTATATCCTAGCGGGGGGGCTAACGAGCAGTACTTC.